This T cell receptor beta chain stems from a study of blood T cell repertoires in COVID-19. Assay: immunoSEQ multiplex PCR; the TCRdb copy retains only in-frame clones and omits some. The sample consists of some 120,000 clones, around 83% of them appearing once. The CDR3 loop spans 15 amino acids. Trimming stripped 5 bases from V and 7 bases from J, with 17 bases between. Germline CDR1 reads SGHTA; CDR2 reads FQGTGA. Sequencing used peripheral blood. This TCR was sampled from a man aged 80 or over with active or convalescent COVID-19. This chain joins TRBV7-3 and TRBJ2-2, with D tentatively TRBD2 (6 bases). The CDR3 coding sequence is TGTGCCAGCAGCCCCTGGACTACCGCGGACGGGGAGCTGTTTTTT. Translation: CASSPWTTADGELFF.